This record concerns one TCR beta chain sequence. Methods used by the authors: Reference gene primer amplification gave nucleated cell count estimates. Some clones are missing from TCRdb's copy, which holds only in-frame ones; the method was immunoSEQ multiplex PCR. V, J and clone size derive from that table, while D and trimming were established from the DNA sequence. The sample yields some 97,000 clones, roughly 84% seen once. These data originate in a study of blood T cell repertoires in COVID-19. Background on the study: Researchers got acute and convalescent COVID-19 samples from the United States, Italy and Spain. Sources were T cells, B-cell-depleted T cells, or PBMCs; the material itself was cDNA or gDNA.

This CDR3 contains 12 residues. The V and J ends lost 5 bases and 6 bases respectively, with 9 bases between them. In germline, CDR1 is LGHDT, CDR2 YNNKEL (reference sequence). The sample taken for sequencing was peripheral blood. This sequence originates from a human donor in a cohort sampled during active COVID-19. The V and J genes are TRBV3-1 (or the pseudogene TRBV3-2) and TRBJ2-3; unclear D gene. CDR3 loop: CASSYYTDTQYF. DNA of the CDR3: TGTGCCAGCAGCTACTACACGGATACGCAGTATTTT.